This is a list of T cell receptor beta chains from one sample in a study of blood T cell repertoires in COVID-19. Assay used: immunoSEQ multiplex PCR; TCRdb lists only in-frame clones, some missing. The sample includes roughly 220,000 clones, around 84% of them seen just once. Sequencing used peripheral blood. The receptors here all came from a man aged 80 or over with acute or convalescent COVID-19. CDR3s include the opening cysteine and the closing phenylalanine or tryptophan. A D gene is named only where the DNA matches it firmly. Not all rows give a size; the values are once, few, many and, for expanded clones, a class.

CDR3: CASSIVGTGGSGNTIYF
DNA: TGTGCCAGTAGTATAGTGGGCACAGGGGGATCAGGAAACACCATATATTTT
length: 17
V: TRBV19
size: NA
D: TRBD1
J: TRBJ1-3

CDR3: CASRGTSGRSYNEQFF
DNA: TGCGCCAGCAGGGGGACTAGCGGTCGCTCCTACAATGAGCAGTTCTTC
length: 16
V: TRBV10-2
size: NA
D: TRBD2
J: TRBJ2-1

CDR3: CASSKDSGAGLPDTQYF
DNA: TGTGCCAGCAGCAAAGATTCAGGGGCCGGGCTCCCAGATACGCAGTATTTT
length: 17
V: TRBV21-1
size: NA
D: NA
J: TRBJ2-3

CDR3: CASSIAASGSSYNEQFF
DNA: TGTGCCAGTAGTATAGCGGCTAGCGGGAGCTCCTACAATGAGCAGTTCTTC
length: 17
V: TRBV19
size: NA
D: TRBD2
J: TRBJ2-1

CDR3: CAWKRVGELFF
DNA: TGTGCCTGGAAGAGGGTCGGGGAGCTGTTTTTT
length: 11
V: TRBV30
size: NA
D: NA
J: TRBJ2-2

CDR3: CASSLSGVFSGGYTF
DNA: TGTGCCAGCAGTTTGTCGGGAGTCTTTAGTGGTGGCTACACCTTC
length: 15
V: TRBV27
size: NA
D: NA
J: TRBJ1-2

CDR3: CASSRQPGLAAYEQYF
DNA: TGTGCCAGCAGCAGACAACCGGGACTAGCGGCCTACGAGCAGTACTTC
length: 16
V: TRBV27
size: once
D: TRBD2
J: TRBJ2-7

CDR3: CASSSPGLGNNEQFF
DNA: TGTGCCAGCAGTTCTCCGGGACTAGGAAACAATGAGCAGTTCTTC
length: 15
V: TRBV28
size: NA
D: TRBD2
J: TRBJ2-1

CDR3: CASSLRELGEQFF
DNA: TGCGCCAGCAGCTTGCGGGAGCTTGGGGAGCAGTTCTTC
length: 13
V: TRBV5-1
size: once
D: NA
J: TRBJ2-1

CDR3: CATSVTLLASGQPQHF
DNA: TGTGCCACCAGCGTCACCCTCCTAGCGAGCGGACAGCCCCAGCATTTT
length: 16
V: TRBV15
size: NA
D: NA
J: TRBJ1-5

CDR3: CASSSVGTSGSPQYF
DNA: TGTGCCAGCAGCTCCGTAGGGACTAGCGGGAGTCCTCAGTACTTC
length: 15
V: TRBV7-2
size: few
D: TRBD2
J: TRBJ2-5

CDR3: CASSPRRNEQFF
DNA: TGTGCCAGCTCACCACGTCGGAATGAGCAGTTCTTC
length: 12
V: TRBV18
size: few
D: NA
J: TRBJ2-1

CDR3: CASSRNGQGFYEQYF
DNA: TGTGCCAGCAGCCGGAATGGACAGGGTTTCTACGAGCAGTACTTC
length: 15
V: TRBV11-3
size: NA
D: TRBD1
J: TRBJ2-7

CDR3: CASSESGTGGSPLHF
DNA: TGTGCCAGCAGTGAGTCCGGGACAGGGGGGTCACCCCTCCACTTT
length: 15
V: TRBV9
size: NA
D: TRBD1
J: TRBJ1-6

CDR3: CASSRIDRGNQPQHF
DNA: TGCGCCAGCAGCCGCATAGACAGGGGGAATCAGCCCCAGCATTTT
length: 15
V: TRBV4-1
size: NA
D: TRBD1
J: TRBJ1-5

CDR3: CASSLRPLAGVTEQYF
DNA: TGTGCCAGCAGCTTAAGGCCTCTAGCGGGAGTTACCGAGCAGTACTTC
length: 16
V: TRBV7-3
size: NA
D: TRBD2
J: TRBJ2-7

CDR3: CASSLGRDREQYF
DNA: TGTGCCAGCAGTTTGGGCCGGGATCGGGAGCAGTACTTC
length: 13
V: TRBV28
size: NA
D: NA
J: TRBJ2-7

CDR3: CASSRLAGGYTDTQYF
DNA: TGTGCCAGCTCACGTCTAGCGGGAGGGTACACAGATACGCAGTATTTT
length: 16
V: TRBV18
size: NA
D: TRBD2
J: TRBJ2-3

CDR3: CATQGAGGLGEQFF
DNA: TGTGCCACCCAAGGGGCGGGAGGGCTTGGTGAGCAGTTCTTC
length: 14
V: TRBV24-1
size: NA
D: TRBD2
J: TRBJ2-1

CDR3: CASTGDEDTDTQYF
DNA: TGTGCCAGCACGGGTGATGAGGACACAGATACGCAGTATTTT
length: 14
V: TRBV11-3
size: NA
D: NA
J: TRBJ2-3

CDR3: CASSILGTGVSPQHF
DNA: TGTGCCAGTAGTATACTGGGGACAGGGGTTTCGCCCCAGCATTTT
length: 15
V: TRBV19
size: NA
D: TRBD1
J: TRBJ1-5

CDR3: CASSHRTGGEKLFF
DNA: TGTGCCAGCAGCCACCGGACAGGGGGTGAAAAACTGTTTTTT
length: 14
V: TRBV3-1/TRBV3-2
size: NA
D: TRBD1
J: TRBJ1-4

CDR3: CASSWDRGQTGTEAFF
DNA: TGCGCCAGCAGCTGGGACAGGGGACAGACGGGGACTGAAGCTTTCTTT
length: 16
V: TRBV5-1
size: NA
D: TRBD1
J: TRBJ1-1

CDR3: CAGSGRGNYGYTF
DNA: TGTGCCGGGTCGGGGCGGGGGAACTATGGCTACACCTTC
length: 13
V: TRBV30
size: NA
D: NA
J: TRBJ1-2